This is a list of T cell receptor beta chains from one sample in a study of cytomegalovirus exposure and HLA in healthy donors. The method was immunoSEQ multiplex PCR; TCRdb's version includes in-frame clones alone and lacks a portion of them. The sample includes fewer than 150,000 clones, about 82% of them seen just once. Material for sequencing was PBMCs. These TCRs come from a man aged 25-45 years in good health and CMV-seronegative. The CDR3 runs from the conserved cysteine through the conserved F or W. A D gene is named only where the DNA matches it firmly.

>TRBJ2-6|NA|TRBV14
CASSLGGGANVLTF
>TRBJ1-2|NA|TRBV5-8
CASSPGYGYTF
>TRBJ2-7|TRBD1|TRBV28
CASSVDRVAIGEQYF
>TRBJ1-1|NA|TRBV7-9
CSSSLMGRSAFF
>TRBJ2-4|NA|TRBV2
CASSYSGETKNIQYF
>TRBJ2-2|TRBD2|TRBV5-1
CASSLGAGGTGELFF
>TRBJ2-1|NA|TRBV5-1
CASSLQLQGGNREQFF
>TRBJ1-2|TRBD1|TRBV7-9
CASSFGQASYTF
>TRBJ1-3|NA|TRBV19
CASSELGTSSGNTIYF
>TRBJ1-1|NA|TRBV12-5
CASGRVPEAFF
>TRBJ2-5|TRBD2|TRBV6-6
CASRVTSGSETQYF
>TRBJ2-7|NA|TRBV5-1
CASSPEGGAMYEQYF
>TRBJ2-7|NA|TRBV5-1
CASSLGTNSYEQYF
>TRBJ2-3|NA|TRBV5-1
CASCSEGTDTQYF
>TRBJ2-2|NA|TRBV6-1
CASGTGELFF
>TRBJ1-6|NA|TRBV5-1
CASSFQGSYNSPLHF
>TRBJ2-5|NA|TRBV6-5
CASRLLWETQYF
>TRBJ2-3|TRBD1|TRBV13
CASRDRGPTPDTQYF
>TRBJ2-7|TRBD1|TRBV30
CAWSAGTGDYEQYF
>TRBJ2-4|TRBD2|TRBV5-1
CASSSGSPDIQYF
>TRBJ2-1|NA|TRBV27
CASRGGAQQFF
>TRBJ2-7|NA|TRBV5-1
CASSQGDPPYEQYF
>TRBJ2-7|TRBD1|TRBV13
CASRVGQGSSEQYF
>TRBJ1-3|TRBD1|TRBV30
CAGRTGPGNTIYF
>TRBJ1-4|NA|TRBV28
CASSPGQPHEKLFF
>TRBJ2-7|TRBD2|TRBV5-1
CASSLGLAGSYEQYF
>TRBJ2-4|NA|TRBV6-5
CASSEELAKNIQYF
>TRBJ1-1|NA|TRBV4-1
CASSQDILQVVPNTEAFF
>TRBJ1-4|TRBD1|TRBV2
CASYRDSPIEKLFF
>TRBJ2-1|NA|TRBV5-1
CASSLAVGAGYNEQFF
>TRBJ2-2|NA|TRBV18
CASSGVLTGELFF
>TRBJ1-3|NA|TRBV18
CASSPVGGSGNTIYF